The T cell receptor (beta chain) under discussion was sequenced for a study of OX40 agonist ivuxolimab in advanced cancers. Study-wide background: The study treated patients with ivuxolimab, an agonistic anti-OX40 (CD134) antibody. The patients received ivuxolimab by intravenous route every 2 weeks at 0.01 to 10 mg/kg.

About this clone: What it binds is not known.

Regarding the study as a whole: The investigators did not determine what antigen specificity the expanded peripheral T cells had. Relative to CD4+, CD8+ T cells held more expanded clones on average.

Clones were sequenced by immunoSEQ multiplex PCR, and TCRdb holds only the in-frame ones, with some missing. The data show some 78,000 clones, about 86% seen once. The V and J ends lost 0 bases and 4 bases, in that order; junction bases with no gene match: 11. The CDR3 runs to 17 residues. CDR1 GTSNPN and CDR2 SVGIG come from the germline V gene (reference sequence). This receptor was obtained from an adult with an advanced solid tumor such as melanoma, head and neck, liver or kidney cancer. The specimen was CD4+ or CD8+ T cells sorted from blood, collected in a trial of the OX40 agonist ivuxolimab. The chain recombines TRBV30 with TRBJ2-1; TRBD2 matches at 8 bases. The DNA for the CDR3 is TGTGCCTGGAGTGTAATGACCGGGCGGGAGGTTTACAATGAGCAGTTCTTC. Its translation: CAWSVMTGREVYNEQFF.